This T cell receptor beta chain came from a study of shared clonotypes between healthy human individuals. Remarks on this clone: Its antigen is currently unknown.

The germline CDR1 and CDR2 sequences are SGHDT and YYEEEE. V was shortened by 0 bases and J by 7 bases, with 8 bases between the two germline ends. The CDR3 loop spans 13 amino acids. Regarding the study as a whole: Only blood underwent sampling, and tissue repertoires likely differ. All-four-donor shared clonotypes had higher generation probabilities than non-shared clonotypes did.

Using immunoSEQ multiplex PCR, the repertoire was profiled, and TCRdb retains in-frame clones only, with some absent. The sample lists 950,000 to 1,300,000 clones; roughly 70% were seen once. This chain links TRBV5-6 with TRBJ1-5, with D unclear. Sequenced input: memory CD4+ T cells sorted from blood. The subset here: CD45RA-negative fraction. This TCR came from a man between 18 and 35 years old in good health. This CDR3 is CASSLGVFQPQHF. The CDR3 DNA reads TGTGCCAGCAGCTTGGGGGTTTTCCAGCCCCAGCATTTT.